This record looks at one T cell receptor (beta chain) sequence and its context. Researchers ran the PCR with 60 Vbeta and 13 Jbeta primers. Using immunoSEQ multiplex PCR, the repertoire was profiled, and TCRdb retains in-frame clones only, with some absent. This sample has 130,000 to 150,000 clones, with 60% to 85% found just once. Germline V gives CDR1 SNHLY, CDR2 FYNNEI. J was trimmed by 5 bases and V by 6 bases; bases with no gene match: 9. This CDR3 spans 15 amino acids. This record belongs to a study of cytomegalovirus exposure and HLA in healthy donors. Sequences were obtained from PBMCs. The sequence derives from a man aged 40-49 years in good health and CMV-seropositive. The rearrangement links TRBV2 to TRBJ2-2; 7 nucleotides agree with TRBD1. The chain's CDR3 is CASRRTGVRTGELFF. The CDR3 DNA reads TGTGCCAGCAGGCGCACAGGGGTACGAACCGGGGAGCTGTTTTTT.